These 13 T cell receptor beta chains share one sample of origin, sequenced in a study of post-analysis software for immune sequencing data. Prepared libraries of TCR beta cDNA carried unique molecular identifiers. TCRdb called the PCR reads again in MiXCR, with one record for every CDR3 protein. The sample consists of approximately 660,000 distinct CDR3 sequences, roughly three fifths of them appearing once. Broader study findings: TRBV segments more frequent in patients than in controls numbered five and included TRBV5-6, TRBV5-1 and TRBV20-1.

The antigens for these receptors are not known. The sequencing sample was made of blood. The receptor source for this set is a girl aged 2-10 years with multiple sclerosis.

V gene TRBV28 combines with J gene TRBJ2-1, with unresolved D. The CDR3 has 16 residues. Trimming pared 3 bases from V and 5 bases from J, leaving 17 bases between. Germline assignment: CDR1 MDHEN and CDR2 SYDVKM. The CDR3 protein is CASSFGRTLLNNEQFF. The CDR3 bases are TGTGCCAGCAGTTTCGGCAGGACCCTTCTCAACAATGAGCAGTTCTTC.

This chain uses TRBV20-1 with TRBJ2-7; no definite D call. Germline V gene data show CDR1 as DFQATT and CDR2 as SNEGSKA (reference sequence). The CDR3 is 12 amino acids. V gave up 1 base and J gave up 3 bases, with 7 bases separating them. The CDR3 bases are TGCAGTGCTAGAGGCGAAGTCTACGAGCAGTACTTC. As protein: CSARGEVYEQYF.

The chain carries TRBV6-5 and TRBJ2-3; D gene unclear. The CDR3 has 13 residues. Trimming shortened V by 7 bases and J by 2 bases, and 10 bases separated the two germline ends. Germline CDR1 is MNHEY and CDR2 is SVGAGI. The CDR3 region is CASTLTDTDTQYF. CDR3 DNA: TGTGCCAGCACATTAACAGACACAGATACGCAGTATTTT.

The chain links TRBV10-3 to TRBJ2-1; 8 nucleotides line up with TRBD1. Per the germline V gene, CDR1 is ENHRY and CDR2 is SYGVKD. The CDR3 has 15 amino acids. V lost 2 bases to trimming and J lost 7 bases; unmatched junction nucleotides: 7. The CDR3 bases are TGTGCCATCAGTGAGATTGTGGGACAGGCGAATGAGCAGTTCTTC. Translating gives CAISEIVGQANEQFF.

The gene calls are TRBV20-1 and TRBJ2-5, with TRBD2 matching over 10 bases. The better agreement between TRBJ2-7 and the DNA end casts doubt on the J call. Germline V gene data show CDR1 as DFQATT and CDR2 as SNEGSKA (reference sequence). The CDR3 is 16 residues long. This chain's CDR3 is CSAVQTSGSLPYEQYF. The CDR3 coding sequence is TGCAGTGCTGTTCAGACTAGCGGGTCTTTACCGTACGAGCAGTACTTC.

This clonotype was detected only a few times. V usage is TRBV20-1 and J usage is TRBJ2-3, with 10 nucleotides matching TRBD2. The V segment lost 2 bases and the J segment 5 bases; nucleotides outside the gene matches: 13. Germline V CDR1 and CDR2: DFQATT, SNEGSKA (reference sequence). This CDR3 spans 17 amino acids. CDR3 in DNA: TGCAGTGCTAGATCTTACAGGGAGCGACTAGCGGGAGATACGCAGTATTTT. This gives the protein CSARSYRERLAGDTQYF.

This clonotype came up a few times. The rearrangement uses TRBV6-9 and TRBJ2-1, with unresolved D. This CDR3 spans 13 amino acids. Trimming stripped 8 bases from V and 1 base from J, with 9 bases between. Germline V gene lookup returns CDR1 MNHGY and CDR2 SVAAGI. CDR3 sequence reads: CASELASYNEQFF. The CDR3 bases are TGTGCCAGCGAACTTGCATCCTACAATGAGCAGTTCTTC.

The chain links TRBV20-1 to TRBJ2-4; D not resolved. The end of the DNA fits TRBJ2-7 better, so the J call may be wrong. The V gene's germline CDR1 is DFQATT and CDR2 SNEGSKA (reference sequence). CDR3 length: 11 amino acids. The CDR3 protein is CSADGTYEQYF. The DNA of the CDR3 is TGCAGTGCCGACGGAACGTACGAGCAGTACTTC.

The chain combines TRBV12-3 or TRBV12-4 with TRBJ1-2, with a possible D match to TRBD1 (5 bases). The ends were cut back, 4 bases at V and 9 bases at J, with 21 bases in the middle. This CDR3 has 15 amino acids. This CDR3 reads CASSSVGPGSGSYTF. In DNA form, the CDR3 reads TGTGCCAGCAGTTCAGTCGGGCCAGGGTCGGGTAGCTACACCTTC.

Turning to this clonotype: A read error may produce the germline difference seen at one junction end. V gene TRBV7-9 combines with J gene TRBJ1-4; maybe TRBD1 (5 bases). The CDR3 is made up of 15 amino acids. In germline, CDR1 is SEHNR, CDR2 FQNEAQ (reference sequence). DNA of the CDR3: TGTGCCAACAGCGACGGACACAGGATTGATGAAAAACTGTTTTTT. Amino acids: CANSDGHRIDEKLFF.

The chain combines TRBV7-9 with TRBJ2-1; 9 bases are a match to TRBD2. This CDR3 has 15 amino acids. The junction had 7 bases not matched to a gene; V was cut back by 5 bases and J by 5 bases. Germline CDR1 SEHNR, CDR2 FQNEAQ (reference sequence). The CDR3: CASSTRLADNNEQFF. DNA of the CDR3: TGTGCCAGCAGCACCCGACTAGCGGATAACAATGAGCAGTTCTTC.

This rearrangement joins TRBV15 to TRBJ2-1, with a possible D match to TRBD2 (5 bases). Germline V lookup: CDR1 LNHNV, CDR2 YYDKDF (reference sequence). V shed 3 bases and J shed 2 bases, with 17 bases lying between them. CDR3 size: 17 residues. The CDR3 sequence is CATSSGPAGPPYNEQFF. The CDR3 nucleotides are TGTGCCACCAGCAGTGGCCCTGCGGGTCCCCCCTACAATGAGCAGTTCTTC.

The V call is TRBV7-2, the J call TRBJ1-5; TRBD1 is a possible D gene (5 bases). This CDR3 contains 15 residues. V was trimmed by 1 base and J by 2 bases, leaving 9 bases between them. The germline V gene encodes CDR1 SGHTA and CDR2 FQGNSA. The CDR3 DNA reads TGTGCCAGCAGCTTAGATGGAGGGGGCAATCAGCCCCAGCATTTT. It specifies CASSLDGGGNQPQHF.